Listed here is a single T cell receptor beta chain. The clone's antigen remains unknown. No much larger clone exists at a distance of one base, and base qualities are not known. The data derive from a study of cytomegalovirus exposure and HLA in healthy donors (dated 2017 in TCRdb). With respect to the entire study: An earlier analysis of several hundred of the donors reported about 250 Gb of sequence data and 117 million unique TCR beta sequences from about 200 million T cells. Class I and class II HLA loci were covered by the typing at four-digit resolution. A later analysis re-examined previously published TCR beta repertoires from more than 650 donors and added high-resolution HLA genotyping to investigate patterns of TCR occurrence. Every discovery cohort repertoire had been produced on one sequencing platform. Along with the approximately 600-subject first cohort, a separate validation cohort of roughly 110 different subjects was used. An earlier analysis of approximately 580 of the donors used high-throughput TCR beta sequencing to judge whether each TCR beta V gene segment behaved as functional or pseudogenic. Donor age, sex, ethnicity and CMV serostatus were compiled alongside the repertoire data. Typing coverage varied by locus: about 620-630 donors for A, B, C, DRB1 and DQB1; roughly 500 for DQA1; nearly 610 for DPA1; 450 to 480 for DPB1. Of the 398 genotyped donors, over 65% fell in the genetic ancestry cluster associated with self-reported Caucasian donors. The study used immunosequencing to profile the T cell repertoires of 600 to 850 subjects and linked those repertoires to cytomegalovirus serostatus. Because of strong linkage in the cohort, five DR-DQ haplotypes were treated as single units for association and clustering. The study combined high-throughput TCR immunosequencing, statistical association of individual TCRs with disease status, and machine learning to predict cytomegalovirus infection status. An early release covering about 600 HLA-typed donors comprised about 300 gigabases of sequencing data and 65 million to 100 million unique TCR sequences. Among roughly 370 genotyped donors of the cohort, an average of 235,054 unique TCR beta nucleotide sequences were sequenced per donor, around a sixth of them non-productive. The study was designed to test whether signatures of past pathogen exposure could be identified by cataloging public T cell receptors. In the later analysis, no new phenotypic data were used to find candidate immune exposures; instead, reliance was placed on TCR beta sequences and their occurrence across donors. A later genetic analysis used genome-wide SNP genotypes for about 60% of the 666 donors, treating that subset as a discovery cohort.

The library came from the immunoSEQ multiplex PCR assay. A mixture of 60 forward primers for TCR Vbeta segments and 13 reverse primers for TCR Jbeta segments was used in the multiplex PCR. The CDR3 region of rearranged TCR beta genes was amplified from genomic DNA with a multiplex PCR assay. On the Illumina HiSeq System, the amplified TCR beta libraries were sequenced as 87-base-pair reads. On the study's bioinformatics: Across the 700 or so repertoires, a later analysis counted tens of millions of unique TCR beta chains, around 11 million of which were shared by at least two donors. A nearest-neighbor algorithm error-corrected the raw reads and collapsed the reads into unique sequences, merging closely related sequences to remove PCR and sequencing errors. Alignment of CDR3 sequences to IMGT reference sequences was used to assign V, D and J gene segments. For a sequence to be retained, at least a six-nucleotide match to both a V gene segment and a J gene segment was required. Rearrangements were called productive when the CDR3 lacked stop codons and stayed in frame with V and J; all others were non-productive. Following IMGT convention, CDR3 was defined as the stretch from the second conserved V-encoded cysteine up to the conserved J-encoded phenylalanine. Sequences without an unambiguous match to a single V gene segment were excluded from the earlier analysis of about 630 of the donors. In an earlier analysis of a few hundred of the donors, V segments were called functional above 56.7% productive rearrangements and were called segregating when the between-donor standard deviation exceeded 5%. A statistical classification framework was built for diagnosing cytomegalovirus status from the catalog of TCR beta chain sequences. In a later analysis, TCR nucleotide sequences were compared against IMGT/GENE-DB human TR gene sequences so that V and J genes could be assigned. The TCRdist pipeline was used in a later analysis to assign CDR3 sequences and most-parsimonious VDJ recombination scenarios. In a later analysis, each TCR beta chain was defined by its CDR3 amino acid sequence together with its V-gene family, and reads without a unique V-gene family were excluded. As a way to deal with suspected cross-contamination and a sequencing artifact, a later analysis dropped under 600 nucleotide sequences that were highly shared and had low generation probability. In a later analysis, a clonal expansion index was calculated for each public chain from normalized within-repertoire ranks of inferred template counts. Generation probabilities in a later analysis came from a VDJ recombination model fitted to out-of-frame rearrangements, and those results were checked against IGoR. In a later analysis, TCR-TCR, TCR-HLA and TCR-CMV co-occurrence was scored with hypergeometric tests, and a repertoire-size bias correction was applied to TCR pairs. In a later analysis, false discovery rates were estimated by permuting HLA or CMV assignments 20 times. In a later analysis, co-occurring TCRs were grouped with DBSCAN, and TCRdist sequence similarity was added when clustering was performed within HLA-allele-positive subsets. Co-occurrence clustering excluded repertoires with fewer than 30,000 or more than 120,000 public chains, plus five with anomalous nucleotide sharing. What TCRdb holds here is the immuneACCESS table cut down to in-frame rearrangements. Part of the clones is not present; checked against another copy, under half of the missing clones reflect an unresolved V gene, and the others are unexplained. Clone size and the V and J calls come from that table; the DNA yielded D and trimming. Counted in this sample were roughly 120,000 clones; approximately 86% of them appeared once. The ten largest account for 1.5% to 2% of the sample.

The cohort comprised 710 or so healthy bone marrow donors. At the time of sampling, all cohort members were nominally healthy, though unrecorded immune exposures were likely present. The donor tested CMV seronegative and was one of the 352 seronegative cohort members. A peripheral blood sample was collected from each donor, and TCR beta sequencing was performed on peripheral blood mononuclear cells. Genomic DNA was extracted from the blood cell samples with the Qiagen DNeasy Blood Extraction Kit. General conclusions and limits of the study: Three of the identified cytomegalovirus-associated TCR beta chains were confirmed in vitro to be specific for cytomegalovirus antigens. Several of the top co-occurrence clusters appeared to be linked to parvovirus B19, influenza, CMV and Epstein-Barr virus, according to a later analysis. In a later analysis, the rate of TCR association differed among HLA loci, with DRB1 alleles having the most associated TCRs and HLA-C alleles having the fewest. In both the original and validation cohorts, the classifier was reported to diagnose cytomegalovirus status with high specificity and sensitivity. In the study, approximately 160 TCR beta chains were listed as associated with cytomegalovirus. A later analysis found that most CMV-associated TCR beta chains appeared HLA-restricted, with HLA associations seemingly driven largely by CMV exposure. The authors suggested that the approach could potentially be extended to other disease states and immunological phenotypes. Correlated functional status among segregating V segments might reflect linkage disequilibrium, but an unknown experimental factor could not be ruled out. Immune exposure information for the cohort was limited to CMV serostatus. When HLA alleles, especially DR and DQ, strongly co-occurred, TCR associations were difficult to assign to individual alleles. In a later analysis, HLA-associated TCR beta chains showed more clonal expansion and lower generation probabilities than non-associated chains that were equally common. An earlier analysis of around 600 of the donors showed that most TCR beta V segments appeared in productive rearrangements either about 87% or about 30% of the time, which broadly matched IMGT annotations. Because HLA typing was missing for some donors at each locus, association tests included only the typed subset. Specific HLA alleles were associated with 15,000 to 20,000 TCR beta sequences at a false discovery rate of 0.05 in a later analysis. The 87-base-pair reads could not distinguish some IMGT-functional V segments, including TRBV6-2 and TRBV6-3, so those segments were excluded. This cohort had only TCR beta chains sequenced, and the lack of alpha or paired-chain data limited which features could be detected. The presence/absence analyses assumed that sequencing depth was roughly uniform across donors, and that assumption may not be true. A later genetic analysis associated a missense DCLRE1C variant with V-gene and J-gene trimming of TCR beta chains, and an independent cohort replicated the association. Across donors, most TCR sequences were observed very rarely, whereas some public TCRs were present in many individuals. A cluster of highly shared sequence variants was judged likely to represent a technical artifact of the sequencing pipeline. A further reported finding was that TCR beta sequences accurately predicted the HLA-A and HLA-B alleles for most subjects in the first cohort. Because counts were too low, about 15 rarely observed V segments, including chromosome 9 orphons, were left out of the earlier analysis of roughly 600 of the donors. According to a later genetic analysis, donors in an Asian-associated ancestry cluster had fewer N-insertions in productive TCRs than the roughly 670-donor mean.

There are 15 amino acids in the CDR3, from cysteine to phenylalanine inclusive. Kept here is only the CDR3 DNA, which spans 45 bases and is read in frame from base 1. The germline V gene encodes CDR1 SEHNR and CDR2 FQNEAQ (reference sequence). Germline trimming amounts to 3 bases on V and 4 bases on J, with 6 as the count of junction bases outside the gene matches. The receptor comes from a man in his forties in good health and CMV-seronegative. Recombination connected TRBV7-9 to TRBJ2-7, with 10 junctional bases fitting TRBD2. The material sequenced was PBMCs. This receptor has the CDR3 CASSFSGGASYEQYF. The nucleotide sequence is TGTGCCAGCAGCTTCAGCGGGGGGGCTTCTTACGAGCAGTACTTC. Beyond the CDR3, the reference TRBV7-9 and TRBJ2-7 genes provide the residues; the full variable domain reads: DTGVSQNPRHKITKRGQNVTFRCDPISEHNRLYWYRQTLGQGPEFLTYFQNEAQLEKSRLLSDRFSAERPKGSFSTLEIQRTEQGDSAMYLCASSFSGGASYEQYFGPGTRLTVT.